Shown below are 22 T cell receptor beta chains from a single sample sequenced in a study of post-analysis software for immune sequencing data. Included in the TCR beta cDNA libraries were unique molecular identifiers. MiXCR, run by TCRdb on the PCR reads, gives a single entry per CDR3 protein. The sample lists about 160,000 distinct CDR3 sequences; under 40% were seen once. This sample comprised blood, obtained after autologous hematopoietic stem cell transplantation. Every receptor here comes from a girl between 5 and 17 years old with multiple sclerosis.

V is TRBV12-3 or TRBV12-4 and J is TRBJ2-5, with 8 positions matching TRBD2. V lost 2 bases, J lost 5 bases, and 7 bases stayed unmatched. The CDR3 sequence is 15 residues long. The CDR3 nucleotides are TGTGCCAGCAGTTTAAAGGGACTAGTCACGGAGACCCAGTACTTC. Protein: CASSLKGLVTETQYF.

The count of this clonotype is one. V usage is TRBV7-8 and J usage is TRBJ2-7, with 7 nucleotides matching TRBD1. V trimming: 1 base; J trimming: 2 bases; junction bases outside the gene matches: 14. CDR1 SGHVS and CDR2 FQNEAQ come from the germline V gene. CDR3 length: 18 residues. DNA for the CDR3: TGTGCCAGCAGCTTAGGGTTTCCGGGGACAGACCCAACCTACGAGCAGTACTTC. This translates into CASSLGFPGTDPTYEQYF.

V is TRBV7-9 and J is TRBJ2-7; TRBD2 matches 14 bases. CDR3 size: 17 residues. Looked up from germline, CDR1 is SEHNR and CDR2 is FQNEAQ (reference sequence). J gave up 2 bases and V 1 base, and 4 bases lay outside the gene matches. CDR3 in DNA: TGTGCCAGCAGCTTAGGACTAGCGGGAGGGCCGGCCTACGAGCAGTACTTC. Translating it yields CASSLGLAGGPAYEQYF.

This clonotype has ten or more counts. The CDR3 DNA is TGTGCCAGCAGCCGAGACAGAAACTATGGCTACACCTTC. Its protein product is CASSRDRNYGYTF. The V and J genes are TRBV6-5 and TRBJ1-2, with D possibly matching TRBD1 (5 bases). V was clipped by 6 bases and J by 2 bases, with 10 bases between them. The CDR3 sequence is 13 residues long. From germline, CDR1 is MNHEY and CDR2 SVGAGI.

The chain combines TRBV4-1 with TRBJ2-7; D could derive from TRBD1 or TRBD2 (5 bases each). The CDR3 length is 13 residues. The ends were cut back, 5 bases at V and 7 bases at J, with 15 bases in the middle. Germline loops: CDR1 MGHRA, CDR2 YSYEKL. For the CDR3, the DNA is TGCGCCAGCAGCGGGGACGGCTTCGGAGAGCAGTACTTC. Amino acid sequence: CASSGDGFGEQYF.

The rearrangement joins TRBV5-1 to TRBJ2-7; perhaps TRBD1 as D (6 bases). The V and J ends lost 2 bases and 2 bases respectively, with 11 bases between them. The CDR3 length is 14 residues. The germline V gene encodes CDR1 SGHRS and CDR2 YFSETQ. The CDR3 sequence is CASSFARGPYEQYF. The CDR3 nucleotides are TGCGCCAGCAGCTTCGCCAGGGGCCCCTACGAGCAGTACTTC.

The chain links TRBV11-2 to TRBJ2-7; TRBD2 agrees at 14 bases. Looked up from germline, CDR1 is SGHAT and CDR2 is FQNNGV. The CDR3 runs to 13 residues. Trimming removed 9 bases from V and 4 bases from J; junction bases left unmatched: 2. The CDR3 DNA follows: TGTGCCAGTGGGACTAGCGGGAGTTACGAGCAGTACTTC. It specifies CASGTSGSYEQYF.

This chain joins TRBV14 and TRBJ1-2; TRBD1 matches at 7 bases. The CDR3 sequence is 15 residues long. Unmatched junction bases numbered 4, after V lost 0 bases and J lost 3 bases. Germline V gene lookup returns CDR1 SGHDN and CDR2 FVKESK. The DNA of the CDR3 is TGTGCCAGCAGCCAAGAGGGCAGGGGGTACTATGGCTACACCTTC. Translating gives CASSQEGRGYYGYTF.

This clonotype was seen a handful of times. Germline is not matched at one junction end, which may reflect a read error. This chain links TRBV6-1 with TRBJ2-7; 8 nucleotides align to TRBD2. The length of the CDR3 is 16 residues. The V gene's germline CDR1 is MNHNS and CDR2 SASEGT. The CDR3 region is CASSQPLGAGGYGQYF. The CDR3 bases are TGTGCCAGCAGTCAACCCCTAGGTGCGGGGGGCTACGGGCAGTACTTC.

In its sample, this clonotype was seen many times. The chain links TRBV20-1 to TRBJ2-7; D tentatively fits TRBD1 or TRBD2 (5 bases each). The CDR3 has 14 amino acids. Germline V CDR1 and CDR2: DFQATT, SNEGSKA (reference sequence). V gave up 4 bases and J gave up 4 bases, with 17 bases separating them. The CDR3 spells CSATPMGTPYEQYF. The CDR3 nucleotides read TGCAGTGCTACCCCGATGGGGACCCCATACGAGCAGTACTTC.

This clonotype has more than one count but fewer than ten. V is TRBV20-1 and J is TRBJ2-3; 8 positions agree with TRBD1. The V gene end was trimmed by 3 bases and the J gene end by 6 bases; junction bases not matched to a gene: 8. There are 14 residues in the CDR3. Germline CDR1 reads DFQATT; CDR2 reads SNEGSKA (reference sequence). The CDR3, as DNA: TGCAGTGCTAGGTCCCCGAACAGGGGGGATACGCAGTATTTT. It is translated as CSARSPNRGDTQYF.

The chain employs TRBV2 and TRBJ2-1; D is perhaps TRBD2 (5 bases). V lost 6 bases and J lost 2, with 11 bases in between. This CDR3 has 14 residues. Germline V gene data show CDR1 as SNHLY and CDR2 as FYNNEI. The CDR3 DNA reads TGTGCCAGCAGGGACTGGACCACCTACAATGAGCAGTTCTTC. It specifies CASRDWTTYNEQFF.

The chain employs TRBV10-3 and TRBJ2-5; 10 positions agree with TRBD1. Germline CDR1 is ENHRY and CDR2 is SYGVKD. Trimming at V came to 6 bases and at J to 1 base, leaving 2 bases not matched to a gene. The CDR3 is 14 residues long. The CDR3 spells CAIRGDRGQETQYF. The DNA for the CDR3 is TGTGCCATCAGGGGGGACAGGGGCCAAGAGACCCAGTACTTC.

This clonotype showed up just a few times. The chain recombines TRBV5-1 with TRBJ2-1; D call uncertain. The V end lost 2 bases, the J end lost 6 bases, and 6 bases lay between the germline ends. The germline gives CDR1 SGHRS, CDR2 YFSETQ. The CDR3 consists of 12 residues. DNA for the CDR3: TGCGCCAGCAGCTTTTGGGCCAATGAGCAGTTCTTC. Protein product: CASSFWANEQFF.

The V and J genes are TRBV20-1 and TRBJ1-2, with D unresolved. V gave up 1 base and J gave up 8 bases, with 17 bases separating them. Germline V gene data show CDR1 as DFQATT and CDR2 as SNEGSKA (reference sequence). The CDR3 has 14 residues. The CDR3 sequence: CSARATGKIGGYTF. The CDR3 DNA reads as TGCAGTGCTAGAGCCACCGGGAAAATCGGAGGCTACACCTTC.

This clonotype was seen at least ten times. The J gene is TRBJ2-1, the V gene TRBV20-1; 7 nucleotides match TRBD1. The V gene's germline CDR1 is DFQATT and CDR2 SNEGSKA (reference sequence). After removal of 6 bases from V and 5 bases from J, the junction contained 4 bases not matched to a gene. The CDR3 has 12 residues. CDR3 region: CSAAGTDNEQFF. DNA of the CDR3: TGCAGTGCCGCCGGGACAGACAATGAGCAGTTCTTC.

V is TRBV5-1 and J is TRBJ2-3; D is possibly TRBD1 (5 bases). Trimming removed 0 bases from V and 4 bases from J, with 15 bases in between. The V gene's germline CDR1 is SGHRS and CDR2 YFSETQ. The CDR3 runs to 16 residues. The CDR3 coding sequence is TGCGCCAGCAGCTTGGAGGGGCGGACACGAGCAGATACGCAGTATTTT. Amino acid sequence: CASSLEGRTRADTQYF.

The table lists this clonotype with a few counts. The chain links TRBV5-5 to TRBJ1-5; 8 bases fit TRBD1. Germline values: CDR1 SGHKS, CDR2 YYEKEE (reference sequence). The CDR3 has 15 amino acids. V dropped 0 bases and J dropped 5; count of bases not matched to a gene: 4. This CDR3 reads CASSLGLQGDQPQHF. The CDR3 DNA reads TGTGCCAGCAGCTTGGGACTACAGGGGGATCAGCCCCAGCATTTT.

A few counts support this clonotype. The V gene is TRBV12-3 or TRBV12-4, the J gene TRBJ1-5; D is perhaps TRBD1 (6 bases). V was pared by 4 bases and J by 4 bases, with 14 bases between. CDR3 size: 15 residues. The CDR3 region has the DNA TGTGCCAGCAGTTGGACAGCCTCAGGGAATCAGCCCCAGCATTTT. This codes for CASSWTASGNQPQHF.

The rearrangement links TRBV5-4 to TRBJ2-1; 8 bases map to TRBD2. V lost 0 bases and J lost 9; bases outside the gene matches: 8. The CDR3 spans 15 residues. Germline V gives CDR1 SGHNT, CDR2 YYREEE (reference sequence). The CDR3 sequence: CASSLVRDAGGEQFF. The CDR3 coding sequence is TGTGCCAGCAGCTTGGTGCGGGACGCGGGAGGTGAGCAGTTCTTC.

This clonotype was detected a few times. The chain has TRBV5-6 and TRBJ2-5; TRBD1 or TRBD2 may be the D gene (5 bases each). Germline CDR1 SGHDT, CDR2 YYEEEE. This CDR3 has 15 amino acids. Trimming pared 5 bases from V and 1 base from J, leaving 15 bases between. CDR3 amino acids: CASRPKGRSQETQYF. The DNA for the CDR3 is TGTGCCAGCAGACCCAAGGGACGGAGCCAAGAGACCCAGTACTTC.

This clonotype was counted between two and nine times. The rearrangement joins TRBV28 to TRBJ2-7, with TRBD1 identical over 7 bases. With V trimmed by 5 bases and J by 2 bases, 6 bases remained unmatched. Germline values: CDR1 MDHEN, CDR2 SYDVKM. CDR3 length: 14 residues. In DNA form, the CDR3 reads TGTGCCAGCAGTCTTACAGGGGACCCCTACGAGCAGTACTTC. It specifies CASSLTGDPYEQYF.